The 8 T cell receptor beta chains presented below share a single source sample, sequenced in a study of beta chain features in type 1 diabetes. Their specific antigens are unknown. The whole isolated RNA underwent reverse transcription, so sequencing captured expressed TCRB transcripts. Assay: immunoSEQ multiplex PCR; the TCRdb copy retains only in-frame clones and omits some. The profile covers about 120,000 clones, with around 15% appearing a single time and 2% to 3% taken by the ten largest. Broader study findings: TCRB CDR3s were moderately but significantly shorter in Type 1 diabetes patients in all four CD4+ subsets.

The sample comprised central memory CD4+ T cells from blood. All receptors derive from a man aged 30-40 years with type 1 diabetes.

This clone was seen more than once but under ten times. V gene TRBV4-1 combines with J gene TRBJ1-4; unclear D gene. Trimming pared 8 bases from V and 5 bases from J, leaving 18 bases between. Germline V gene lookup returns CDR1 MGHRA and CDR2 YSYEKL. This CDR3 has 15 amino acids. CDR3 residues: CASGRPEDGNEKLFF. For the CDR3, the DNA is TGCGCCAGCGGACGACCGGAGGACGGGAATGAAAAACTGTTTTTT.

The chain joins TRBV7-8 to TRBJ1-2; D perhaps matches TRBD1 (6 bases). CDR1 SGHVS and CDR2 FQNEAQ come from the germline V gene. The CDR3 length is 14 residues. Trimming left V 5 bases short and J 7 bases short, with 17 bases between. The CDR3 sequence is CASSPTDPGVGYTF. For the CDR3, the DNA is TGTGCCAGCAGCCCGACTGATCCAGGGGTTGGCTACACCTTC.

Sample share makes this clone large. The J gene is TRBJ2-3, the V gene TRBV4-2, with 13 positions matching TRBD2. The CDR3 extends over 19 amino acids. V was clipped by 4 bases and J by 4 bases; unmatched bases: 14. Germline CDR1 LGHNA, CDR2 YNFKEQ. The DNA of the CDR3 is TGTGCCAGCAGCCCTATGACTAGCGGGGGGACCGGGTATCCAGATACGCAGTATTTT. Translated: CASSPMTSGGTGYPDTQYF.

J is TRBJ1-1 and V is TRBV2; D ambiguous. This CDR3 is built from 11 residues. V was clipped by 7 bases and J by 11 bases, with 14 bases between them. Looked up from germline, CDR1 is SNHLY and CDR2 is FYNNEI. CDR3 DNA: TGTGCCAGCACTCTGGCCTCGGGGGCTTTCTTT. This codes for CASTLASGAFF.

This clone was seen only a few times. The chain employs TRBV27 and TRBJ1-2, with D possibly being TRBD1 (6 bases). The V gene lost 3 bases and the J gene lost 6 bases, with 8 bases spanning the gap. The CDR3 totals 12 residues. The germline V gene has CDR1 MNHEY and CDR2 SMNVEV (reference sequence). CDR3 residues: CASSFQGHGYTF. The CDR3 bases are TGTGCCAGCAGTTTCCAGGGGCATGGCTACACCTTC.

This clone showed up just a few times. The J gene is TRBJ1-2, the V gene TRBV4-1, with 8 positions matching TRBD1. The V segment lost 2 bases and the J segment 8 bases; nucleotides outside the gene matches: 1. CDR1 and CDR2 (germline): MGHRA, YSYEKL. The CDR3 is 12 residues long. The CDR3 nucleotides are TGCGCCAGCAGCCAACCAGGGGGCGGCTACACCTTC. This translates into CASSQPGGGYTF.

V gene TRBV10-1 combines with J gene TRBJ2-3, with D possibly TRBD2 on 5 matching bases. Germline values: CDR1 WNHNN, CDR2 SYGVQD (reference sequence). This CDR3 spans 13 amino acids. V lost 2 bases, J lost 3 bases, and 6 bases lay in between. CDR3 residues: CASSETGTDTQYF. CDR3 nucleotide sequence: TGCGCCAGCAGTGAGACGGGAACAGATACGCAGTATTTT.

The chain links TRBV11-2 to TRBJ2-6; D not resolved. Trimming cost V 3 bases and J 9 bases, with 9 bases left between them. This CDR3 region has 13 residues. The germline gives CDR1 SGHAT, CDR2 FQNNGV. CDR3 in DNA: TGTGCCAGCAGCTTGCAAGAGGACAACGTCCTGACTTTC. Its translation: CASSLQEDNVLTF.